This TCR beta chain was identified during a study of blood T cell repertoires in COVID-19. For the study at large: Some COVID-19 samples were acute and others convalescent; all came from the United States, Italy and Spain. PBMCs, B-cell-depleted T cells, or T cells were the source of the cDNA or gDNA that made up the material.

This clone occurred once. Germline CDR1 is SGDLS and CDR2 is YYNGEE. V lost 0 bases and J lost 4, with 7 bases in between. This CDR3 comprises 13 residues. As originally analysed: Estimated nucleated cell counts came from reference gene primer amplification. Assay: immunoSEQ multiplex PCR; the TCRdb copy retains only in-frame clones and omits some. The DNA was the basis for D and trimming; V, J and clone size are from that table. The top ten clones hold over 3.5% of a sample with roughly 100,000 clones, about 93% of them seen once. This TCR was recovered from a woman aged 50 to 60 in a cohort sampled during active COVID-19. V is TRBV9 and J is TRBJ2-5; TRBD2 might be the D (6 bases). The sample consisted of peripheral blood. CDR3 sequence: CASSVGGAETQYF. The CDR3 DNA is TGTGCCAGCAGCGTAGGCGGGGCAGAGACCCAGTACTTC.